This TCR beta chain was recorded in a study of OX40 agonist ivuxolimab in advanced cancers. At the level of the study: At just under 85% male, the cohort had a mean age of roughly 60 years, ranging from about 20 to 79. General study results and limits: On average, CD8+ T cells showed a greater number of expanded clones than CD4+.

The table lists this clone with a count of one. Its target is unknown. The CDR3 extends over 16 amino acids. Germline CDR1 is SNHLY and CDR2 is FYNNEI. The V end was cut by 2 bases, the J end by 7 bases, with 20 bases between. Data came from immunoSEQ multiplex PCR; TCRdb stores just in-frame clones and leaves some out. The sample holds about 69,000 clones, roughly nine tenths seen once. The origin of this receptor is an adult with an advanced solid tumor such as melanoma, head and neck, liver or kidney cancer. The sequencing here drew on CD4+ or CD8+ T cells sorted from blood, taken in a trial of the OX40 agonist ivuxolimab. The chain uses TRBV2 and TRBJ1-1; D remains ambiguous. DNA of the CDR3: TGTGCCAGCAGTGAATGGTCCGGGCCCCGACTGGGTGAAGCTTTCTTT. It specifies CASSEWSGPRLGEAFF.